The 27 T cell receptor beta chains below were found in one sample sequenced in a study of T cell responses to AZD1222 COVID-19 vaccine. Clones were read by immunoSEQ multiplex PCR, and TCRdb kept only the in-frame ones, dropping some. Among roughly 150,000 clones, approximately 90% were seen once, and the ten largest hold about 1.4%. Sequencing used peripheral blood, obtained 28 days after the second AZD1222 dose. The source is an adult who received the AZD1222 COVID-19 vaccine.

This chain uses TRBV7-9 with TRBJ2-7; the D is unclear. V lost 2 bases, J lost 5 bases, and 4 bases lay in between. Germline-derived CDR1 and CDR2 are SEHNR and FQNEAQ (reference sequence). This CDR3 is built from 11 residues. CDR3: CASSLRDEQYF. CDR3 DNA sequence: TGTGCCAGCAGCTTAAGGGACGAGCAGTACTTC.

This sequence joins TRBV7-9 and TRBJ2-2; D is unclear. CDR3 length: 10 amino acids. Trimming pared 3 bases from V and 13 bases from J, leaving 6 bases between. CDR1 and CDR2 from the germline V gene are SEHNR and FQNEAQ (reference sequence). The CDR3 loop reads CASSFDVLFF. CDR3 bases: TGTGCCAGCAGCTTTGACGTGCTGTTTTTT.

As for this clone: The sample holds other DNA sequences that translate to the same CDR3. The chain links TRBV12-3 or TRBV12-4 to TRBJ2-5; no clear D gene. The germline V and J ends were trimmed by 1 base and 8 bases, with 5 bases remaining between them. The CDR3 contains 11 residues. The CDR3 reads CASSLEGTQYF. CDR3 sequence (DNA): TGTGCCAGCAGTTTAGAGGGAACCCAGTACTTC.

The rearrangement uses TRBV23-1 and TRBJ2-7, with 7 bases lining up with TRBD1. TRBV23-1 is identified as an open reading frame with a role that is uncertain. The CDR3 extends over 16 amino acids. The V segment lost 6 bases and the J segment 2 bases; nucleotides outside the gene matches: 13. The CDR3 coding sequence is TGCGCCAGCAGCGATGGGGCGAGGGGGCTAGCCTACGAGCAGTACTTC. This encodes CASSDGARGLAYEQYF.

This chain links TRBV30 with TRBJ2-4; 7 bases are a match to TRBD1. The ends lost 0 bases at V and 11 bases at J; junction bases unmatched: 13. The CDR3 extends over 15 amino acids. From germline, CDR1 is GTSNPN and CDR2 SVGIG (reference sequence). In nucleotides, the CDR3 is TGTGCCTGGAGTGTACAGGGGACACGGGCGAAGGTTCAGTACTTC. Translating it yields CAWSVQGTRAKVQYF.

This chain connects TRBV6-5 to TRBJ1-2, with D uncertain. The CDR3 is made up of 14 amino acids. CDR1 and CDR2 from the germline V gene are MNHEY and SVGAGI. V lost 6 bases to trimming and J lost 2 bases, with 13 bases between them. As DNA, the CDR3 is TGTGCCAGCAGCCCGATGACAATAAACTATGGCTACACCTTC. Encoded protein: CASSPMTINYGYTF.

The chain has TRBV13 and TRBJ1-2; D unresolved. The CDR3 runs 13 residues. Germline assignment: CDR1 PRHDT and CDR2 FYEKMQ (reference sequence). Trimming left V 2 bases short and J 5 bases short, with 9 bases between. The CDR3 nucleotides are TGTGCCAGCAGCTTATCGCGTACATATGGCTACACCTTC. Protein sequence: CASSLSRTYGYTF.

The rearrangement joins TRBV6-5 to TRBJ2-5; perhaps TRBD1 as D (6 bases). Germline V CDR1 and CDR2: MNHEY, SVGAGI. V was clipped by 7 bases and J by 5 bases, with 17 bases between them. The CDR3 consists of 14 residues. The CDR3: CASKQNWGPETQYF. CDR3 DNA sequence: TGTGCCAGCAAACAAAATTGGGGGCCTGAGACCCAGTACTTC.

The V gene is TRBV18, the J gene TRBJ1-1; unclear D gene. The CDR3 runs 14 residues. V was pared by 2 bases and J by 4 bases, with 11 bases between. Germline V gene sequence: CDR1 KGHSH, CDR2 LQKENI. The CDR3 reads CASSPYEGFTEAFF. The CDR3, as DNA: TGTGCCAGCTCACCATATGAAGGGTTCACTGAAGCTTTCTTT.

This chain uses TRBV29-1 with TRBJ2-7; D could derive from TRBD1 or TRBD2 (5 bases each). Germline V gene sequence: CDR1 SQVTM, CDR2 ANQGSEA. The V gene lost 8 bases and the J gene lost 9 bases, with 17 bases spanning the gap. This CDR3 contains 11 residues. CDR3 coding DNA: TGCAGCACCCGGGACGTCCTCGGGCAGTACTTC. Encoded protein: CSTRDVLGQYF.

CDR3 amino acids: CASSSQGDEQYF. The DNA for the CDR3 is TGTGCCAGTAGTTCACAGGGAGACGAGCAGTACTTC. The chain joins TRBV19 to TRBJ2-7; D might be TRBD1 (6 bases). Germline V gene sequence: CDR1 LNHDA, CDR2 SQIVND (reference sequence). This CDR3 contains 12 residues. V was pared by 5 bases and J by 5 bases, with 10 bases between.

The V and J genes are TRBV28 and TRBJ2-5, with 7 bases aligning to TRBD1. The CDR3 totals 17 residues. V shed 5 bases, J shed 5 bases, and the junction held 17 bases outside the gene matches. Germline V gene data show CDR1 as MDHEN and CDR2 as SYDVKM. CDR3 nucleotides: TGTGCCAGCAGTCGGGGAAAAAACAGGGGTGTGGGCGAGACCCAGTACTTC. Protein product: CASSRGKNRGVGETQYF.

The chain is built from TRBV6-5 and TRBJ2-5; D is unclear. Trimming left V 6 bases short and J 5 bases short, with 10 bases between. The CDR3 loop spans 12 amino acids. The germline V gene encodes CDR1 MNHEY and CDR2 SVGAGI. CDR3 in DNA: TGTGCCAGCAGCTTCTCGCTGGAGACCCAGTACTTC. It specifies CASSFSLETQYF.

This chain links TRBV3-1 (or the pseudogene TRBV3-2) with TRBJ1-1, with 7 bases identical to TRBD1. V dropped 4 bases and J dropped 2; count of bases not matched to a gene: 13. The CDR3 totals 17 residues. Per germline, CDR1 LGHDT and CDR2 YNNKEL (reference sequence). The CDR3 protein is CASSPTRTGARNTEAFF. The CDR3 DNA reads as TGTGCCAGCAGCCCCACCCGGACAGGCGCAAGAAACACTGAAGCTTTCTTT.

The chain recombines TRBV2 with TRBJ1-4; D not resolved. Germline V CDR1 and CDR2: SNHLY, FYNNEI. This CDR3 is built from 13 residues. V gave up 8 bases and J gave up 7 bases, with 14 bases separating them. CDR3 coding DNA: TGTGCCAGCCATTCAGTGGGTGGTGAAAAACTGTTTTTT. Protein sequence: CASHSVGGEKLFF.

This chain uses TRBV28 with TRBJ1-4, with TRBD1 matching 10 bases. V was pared by 6 bases and J by 7 bases, with 11 bases of the junction left unmatched. The CDR3 consists of 16 residues. Germline CDR1 reads MDHEN; CDR2 reads SYDVKM. The CDR3 DNA reads TGTGCCAGCAGGTCCCCCGGGACAGGGGATTTTGAAAAACTGTTTTTT. As protein: CASRSPGTGDFEKLFF.

This chain links TRBV19 with TRBJ1-1; D might be TRBD1 (5 bases). The CDR3 is made up of 14 amino acids. The V end lost 7 bases, the J end lost 5 bases, and 17 bases lay between the germline ends. Looked up from germline, CDR1 is LNHDA and CDR2 is SQIVND (reference sequence). For the CDR3, the DNA is TGTGCCAGTACAGGGTCAGGGAGTTGGACTGAAGCTTTCTTT. It yields the protein CASTGSGSWTEAFF.

This clone has only a few counts. The chain has TRBV18 and TRBJ2-1, with D perhaps TRBD2 (5 bases). The CDR3 covers 13 residues. Trimming left V 8 bases short and J 6 bases short, with 14 bases between. Germline V lookup: CDR1 KGHSH, CDR2 LQKENI. The DNA for the CDR3 is TGTGCCAGCAGGGAGTTTATGAGCAATGAGCAGTTCTTC. Protein: CASREFMSNEQFF.

This sequence joins TRBV3-1 (or the pseudogene TRBV3-2) and TRBJ1-3, with TRBD1 identical over 9 bases. After removal of 6 bases from V and 0 bases from J, the junction contained 9 bases not matched to a gene. There are 17 residues in the CDR3. Germline CDR1 LGHDT, CDR2 YNNKEL (reference sequence). This CDR3 is CASSFMTGGSSGNTIYF. The CDR3, as DNA: TGTGCCAGCAGTTTCATGACAGGGGGATCCTCTGGAAACACCATATATTTT.

This clone appeared a single time. The V and J genes are TRBV24-1 and TRBJ2-2; 11 bases are a match to TRBD1. The CDR3 extends over 17 amino acids. Germline V gene lookup returns CDR1 KGHDR and CDR2 SFDVKD. With 1 base clipped from V and 6 bases from J, the junction kept 6 bases outside the gene matches. The DNA of the CDR3 is TGTGCCACCAGTGATTTTGCGGGACAGGGGGAAGCCGGGGAGCTGTTTTTT. Translation: CATSDFAGQGEAGELFF.

Here the CDR3 reads CASSLIHTDTQYF. In nucleotides, the CDR3 is TGTGCCAGCAGTTTAATACACACAGATACGCAGTATTTT. This chain connects TRBV28 to TRBJ2-3; D unclear. Germline V gene lookup returns CDR1 MDHEN and CDR2 SYDVKM. V gave up 2 bases and J gave up 2 bases, with 5 bases separating them. This CDR3 region has 13 residues. Drawing the rest from reference TRBV28 and TRBJ2-3, the complete variable domain is DVKVTQSSRYLVKRTGEKVFLECVQDMDHENMFWYRQDPGLGLRLIYFSYDVKMKEKGDIPEGYSVSREKKERFSLILESASTNQTSMYLCASSLIHTDTQYFGPGTRLTVL.

The chain has TRBV18 and TRBJ2-1; D unresolved. Germline lookup yields CDR1 KGHSH and CDR2 LQKENI. The CDR3 has 18 residues. V gave up 0 bases and J gave up 0 bases, with 15 bases separating them. The CDR3 region has the DNA TGTGCCAGCTCACCACCCTTATTTAGCCGGCGCTCCTACAATGAGCAGTTCTTC. Its protein product is CASSPPLFSRRSYNEQFF. Together with reference TRBV18 and TRBJ2-1, the CDR3 gives the full variable domain: NAGVMQNPRHLVRRRGQEARLRCSPMKGHSHVYWYRQLPEEGLKFMVYLQKENIIDESGMPKERFSAEFPKEGPSILRIQQVVRGDSAAYFCASSPPLFSRRSYNEQFFGPGTRLTVL.

This clone was seen a single time. The rearrangement links TRBV28 to TRBJ2-7, with 8 bases lining up with TRBD1. Trimming took 4 bases from V and 3 from J; bases not matched to a gene: 11. Per the germline V gene, CDR1 is MDHEN and CDR2 is SYDVKM. The CDR3 is made up of 16 amino acids. CDR3 residues: CASSSIQGGLSYEQYF. The CDR3 DNA follows: TGTGCCAGCAGTTCAATACAGGGGGGACTGAGCTACGAGCAGTACTTC.

V is TRBV28 and J is TRBJ1-1; D may be TRBD1 (6 bases). V lost 2 bases and J lost 6, with 19 bases in between. Germline lookup yields CDR1 MDHEN and CDR2 SYDVKM. CDR3 size: 16 residues. As DNA, the CDR3 is TGTGCCAGCAGTTTAGGGGCGTTTCGGGGGGGCCCTGAAGCTTTCTTT. Translating it yields CASSLGAFRGGPEAFF.

V and J are TRBV5-5 and TRBJ2-5; 10 bases agree with TRBD2. V gave up 4 bases and J gave up 4 bases; unmatched junction bases: 4. In germline, CDR1 is SGHKS, CDR2 YYEKEE (reference sequence). This CDR3 contains 14 residues. The CDR3 DNA sequence: TGTGCCAGCAGCAGCGGACTAGCGGTAGAGACCCAGTACTTC. Translation gives CASSSGLAVETQYF.

The gene calls are TRBV27 and TRBJ2-1; tentative D call: TRBD1 (5 bases). CDR3 size: 17 residues. The germline CDR1 and CDR2 sequences are MNHEY and SMNVEV (reference sequence). The V end lost 3 bases, the J end lost 0 bases, and 15 bases lay between the germline ends. The CDR3 region has the DNA TGTGCCAGCAGTTTGTTGTCTGGGGCCATCTCCTACAATGAGCAGTTCTTC. Its translation: CASSLLSGAISYNEQFF.

CDR3 coding DNA: TGTGCCACCTACCTGCCCTCACAGGGGTTGGGCTTCTACGAGCAGTACTTC. This encodes CATYLPSQGLGFYEQYF. V usage is TRBV6-4 and J usage is TRBJ2-7, with 7 bases matching TRBD1. The CDR3 loop spans 17 amino acids. J was trimmed by 3 bases and V by 10 bases; bases with no gene match: 21. Germline V lookup: CDR1 MRHNA, CDR2 SNTAGT.